These T cell receptor beta chains were read from a single sample in a study of regulatory dendritic cells for organ transplantation. Clones were sequenced by immunoSEQ multiplex PCR, and TCRdb holds only the in-frame ones, with some missing. The repertoire holds more than 35,000 clones, with about nine tenths as singletons. Input material: naive CD8+ T cells from blood. Source of these receptors: a human donor in good health. Each CDR3 is given without its conserved first and last residue.

ASSFGANVLT | TRBV5-4
ASSLGVATNEKLF | TRBV4-3
ASSHTDRLNTEAF | TRBV5-6
ASSKARQEEEGRQTSEAF | TRBV21-1
AISAHGTGYYGYT | TRBV10-3
AISRTGWGMNTEAF | TRBV10-3
ATSSGGDGSSYNEQF | TRBV15
ASSLDAGTRSYEQY | TRBV11-2
ASSLEPLPLQNTEAF | TRBV7-6
AIRPVTSYNEQF | TRBV10-3
ASSLRRRDRAPNEQF | TRBV27
ASSPGQGLTPLH | TRBV7-6
ASSPVGSGGATDTQY | TRBV9